These 22 T cell receptor beta chains were sequenced from one sample in a study of Graves' ophthalmopathy and Graves' hyperthyroidism. Using RNA transcripts, the TCR beta CDR3 regions were amplified. An initial RT-PCR round employing HTBI primers preceded a second-round multiplex PCR. TCRdb reprocessed the multiplex PCR reads via MiXCR and lists one record per CDR3 protein. The sample consists of more than 1,000,000 distinct CDR3 sequences, about 35% of them appearing once. Sequenced material: peripheral blood or thyroid tissue (not recorded which). The receptors were gathered from an adult man with Graves' hyperthyroidism.

This clonotype was seen a handful of times. The chain recombines TRBV19 with TRBJ2-7; perhaps TRBD2 as D (6 bases). Germline V CDR1 and CDR2: LNHDA, SQIVND (reference sequence). The CDR3 spans 13 residues. Trimming stripped 11 bases from V and 0 bases from J, with 14 bases between. The CDR3 DNA reads TGTGCCGGGGTGGGGGGTAGCTCCTACGAGCAGTACTTC. Encoded protein: CAGVGGSSYEQYF. Full variable domain (outside the CDR3, taken from reference TRBV19 and TRBJ2-7): DGGITQSPKYLFRKEGQNVTLSCEQNLNHDAMYWYRQDPGQGLRLIYYSQIVNDFQKGDIAEGYSVSREKKESFPLTVTSAQKNPTAFYLCAGVGGSSYEQYFGPGTRLTVT.

There are many counts of this clonotype. This chain links TRBV10-3 with TRBJ1-5; perhaps TRBD1 as D (6 bases). This CDR3 is 15 amino acids long. Germline values: CDR1 ENHRY, CDR2 SYGVKD. The germline V and J ends were trimmed by 0 bases and 5 bases, with 11 bases remaining between them. The CDR3 loop reads CAISESGGAHQPQHF. CDR3 DNA: TGTGCCATCAGTGAGTCGGGGGGGGCTCATCAGCCCCAGCATTTT.

This clonotype came up a few times. The chain carries TRBV2 and TRBJ2-2, with D unclear. The V end lost 6 bases, the J end lost 0 bases, and 14 bases lay between the germline ends. The CDR3 is 16 residues long. CDR1 SNHLY and CDR2 FYNNEI come from the germline V gene. CDR3 loop: CASSLLHEANTGELFF. The CDR3 DNA reads TGTGCCAGCAGCTTACTTCACGAAGCGAACACCGGGGAGCTGTTTTTT.

There are a few counts of this clonotype. The chain links TRBV7-2 to TRBJ2-5; TRBD1 might be the D (6 bases). This CDR3 comprises 15 residues. Germline V gene data show CDR1 as SGHTA and CDR2 as FQGNSA. The ends were cut back, 5 bases at V and 4 bases at J, with 17 bases in the middle. CDR3 nucleotides: TGTGCCAGCAGCACACAAGACAGGATTGGAGAGACCCAGTACTTC. Its translation is CASSTQDRIGETQYF.

V usage is TRBV20-1 and J usage is TRBJ2-7; 10 bases are a match to TRBD2. Germline V gene sequence: CDR1 DFQATT, CDR2 SNEGSKA (reference sequence). After removal of 3 bases from V and 4 bases from J, the junction contained 6 bases not matched to a gene. The CDR3 is made up of 14 amino acids. Here the CDR3 reads CSARQNSGRYEQYF. The CDR3 nucleotides are TGCAGTGCTAGGCAGAATAGCGGGAGGTACGAGCAGTACTTC.

This clonotype was recorded once. The chain links TRBV7-2 to TRBJ1-2; D perhaps matches TRBD1 (6 bases). The CDR3 covers 15 residues. Germline-derived CDR1 and CDR2 are SGHTA and FQGNSA. V dropped 7 bases and J dropped 5 bases, with 20 bases sitting between them. The CDR3 DNA sequence: TGTGCCAGCACCCCTGGGGGGGCGGCCCCTTATGGCTACACCTTC. Translation: CASTPGGAAPYGYTF. Full variable domain (outside the CDR3, taken from reference TRBV7-2 and TRBJ1-2): GAGVSQSPSNKVTEKGKDVELRCDPISGHTALYWYRQSLGQGLEFLIYFQGNSAPDKSGLPSDRFSAERTGGSVSTLTIQRTQQEDSAVYLCASTPGGAAPYGYTFGSGTRLTVV.

V and J are TRBV29-1 and TRBJ2-7; TRBD2 matches 7 bases. Germline loops: CDR1 SQVTM, CDR2 ANQGSEA. This CDR3 has 14 residues. The CDR3 loop is CGGAGDGSNYEQYF. CDR3 nucleotides: TGCGGAGGGGCGGGGGACGGCTCCAACTACGAGCAGTACTTC.

This clonotype was found a few times. The chain joins TRBV2 to TRBJ2-7; maybe TRBD1 (5 bases). Deletions cut 6 bases from V and 5 bases from J, with 20 bases between. The CDR3 contains 15 residues. In germline, CDR1 is SNHLY, CDR2 FYNNEI. The CDR3 DNA sequence: TGTGCCAGCAGACGTGAACTGGGGCCTACCCACGAGCAGTACTTC. Translating it yields CASRRELGPTHEQYF. Drawing the rest from reference TRBV2 and TRBJ2-7, the complete variable domain is EPEVTQTPSHQVTQMGQEVILRCVPISNHLYFYWYRQILGQKVEFLVSFYNNEISEKSEIFDDQFSVERPDGSNFTLKIRSTKLEDSAMYFCASRRELGPTHEQYFGPGTRLTVT.

J is TRBJ2-2 and V is TRBV4-1, with 10 bases fitting TRBD1. The CDR3 totals 16 residues. Germline V lookup: CDR1 MGHRA, CDR2 YSYEKL. The ends lost 7 bases at V and 4 bases at J; junction bases unmatched: 9. The CDR3 protein is CASTSRDRGSTGELFF. CDR3 nucleotide sequence: TGCGCCAGCACTTCACGGGACAGGGGAAGCACCGGGGAGCTGTTTTTT.

The V gene is TRBV5-6, the J gene TRBJ1-2; 7 nucleotides line up with TRBD1. The CDR3 is 18 amino acids. V gave up 0 bases and J gave up 0 bases; unmatched junction bases: 11. Per the germline V gene, CDR1 is SGHDT and CDR2 is YYEEEE. The CDR3 DNA reads as TGTGCCAGCAGCTTGGCCCGCCAGGGGGGCATCTCTAACTATGGCTACACCTTC. It specifies CASSLARQGGISNYGYTF.

Remarks on this clonotype: This sequence may be a read error, since a much larger clone differs from it by one base. V usage is TRBV7-9 and J usage is TRBJ1-4, with unresolved D. This CDR3 has 15 amino acids. The germline gives CDR1 SEHNR, CDR2 FQNEAQ (reference sequence). CDR3 residues: CASRRALSTNKKLFF. The CDR3 coding sequence is TGTGCCAGCAGACGAGCCCTATCGACTAATAAAAAACTGTTTTTT.

This clonotype was seen at least ten times. The rearrangement joins TRBV20-1 to TRBJ2-7; a possible D gene is TRBD2 (5 bases). With 6 bases removed from V and 7 bases from J, the gap between germline ends came to 10 bases. The CDR3 contains 10 residues. Germline-derived CDR1 and CDR2 are DFQATT and SNEGSKA (reference sequence). The CDR3 loop is CSASRDEQYF. DNA for the CDR3: TGCAGTGCCTCCCGGGATGAGCAGTACTTC.

The rearrangement links TRBV6-2 or TRBV6-3 to TRBJ2-7; 7 bases fit TRBD1. The CDR3 length is 17 residues. CDR1 MNHEY and CDR2 SVGEGT come from the germline V gene. Trimming at V came to 2 bases and at J to 3 bases, leaving 13 bases not matched to a gene. This CDR3 reads CASSYPPEDRDLYEQYF. Written as DNA, the CDR3 is TGTGCCAGCAGTTACCCCCCCGAAGACAGGGACCTCTACGAGCAGTACTTC.

The chain couples TRBV6-1 to TRBJ2-7; no clear D. The CDR3 totals 12 residues. Germline CDR1 reads MNHNS; CDR2 reads SASEGT. V was clipped by 7 bases and J by 4 bases, with 11 bases between them. CDR3: CASNGKLYEQYF. As DNA, the CDR3 is TGTGCCAGCAACGGCAAACTTTACGAGCAGTACTTC.

The V gene is TRBV29-1, the J gene TRBJ2-7, with 12 positions matching TRBD1. V lost 7 bases and J lost 9; bases outside the gene matches: 13. The length of the CDR3 is 14 residues. Germline CDR1 reads SQVTM; CDR2 reads ANQGSEA. CDR3 sequence: CSAKSGTGGAGQYF. DNA for the CDR3: TGCAGCGCTAAATCCGGGACAGGGGGCGCTGGGCAGTACTTC.

In this sample, this clonotype turned up many times. The V and J genes are TRBV5-1 and TRBJ2-7, with D tentatively TRBD1 (6 bases). V lost 3 bases, J lost 5 bases, and 12 bases lay in between. Germline assignment: CDR1 SGHRS and CDR2 YFSETQ. The CDR3 runs to 13 residues. The CDR3 nucleotides read TGCGCCAGCAGCTCCCAGGGGTTGGACGAGCAGTACTTC. This gives the protein CASSSQGLDEQYF.

Many counts were recorded for this clonotype. The V and J genes are TRBV24-1 and TRBJ1-5; D is unresolved. The CDR3 runs 18 residues. Germline values: CDR1 KGHDR, CDR2 SFDVKD. The V end lost 7 bases, the J end lost 3 bases, and 24 bases lay between the germline ends. The CDR3 DNA reads TGTGCCACCAGCCCTAGGGCCAGTCTTTACGGAGTCAATCAGCCCCAGCATTTT. Its translation is CATSPRASLYGVNQPQHF.

This clonotype was detected many times. The chain couples TRBV19 to TRBJ1-2, with D hard to call. Trimming shortened V by 8 bases and J by 1 base, and 14 bases separated the two germline ends. CDR1 LNHDA and CDR2 SQIVND come from the germline V gene (reference sequence). This CDR3 region has 14 residues. Written as DNA, the CDR3 is TGTGCCAGTTGGAACAGCGGCCTTAACTATGGCTACACCTTC. Encoded protein: CASWNSGLNYGYTF.

This chain uses TRBV12-3 or TRBV12-4 with TRBJ2-7, with TRBD1 matching 9 bases. This CDR3 comprises 13 residues. V lost 6 bases to trimming and J lost 3 bases; unmatched junction nucleotides: 3. CDR3: CASRMGQGYEQYF. The CDR3 nucleotides read TGTGCCAGCAGGATGGGACAGGGCTACGAGCAGTACTTC.

This clonotype was seen many times. V gene TRBV19 combines with J gene TRBJ1-1; D is possibly TRBD1 (6 bases). The CDR3 sequence is 14 residues long. Trimming stripped 8 bases from V and 5 bases from J, with 18 bases between. The germline V gene encodes CDR1 LNHDA and CDR2 SQIVND (reference sequence). This CDR3 reads CASVAGGVYTEAFF. CDR3 coding DNA: TGTGCCAGTGTCGCGGGGGGCGTATATACTGAAGCTTTCTTT.

The sample holds a few counts of this clonotype. V usage is TRBV19 and J usage is TRBJ2-7; D uncertain. The CDR3 totals 13 residues. The V end was cut by 4 bases, the J end by 3 bases, with 10 bases between. Looked up from germline, CDR1 is LNHDA and CDR2 is SQIVND (reference sequence). CDR3 residues: CASSTGPYYEQYF. DNA of the CDR3: TGTGCCAGTAGTACTGGGCCCTACTACGAGCAGTACTTC.

This clonotype has at least ten counts. The chain links TRBV14 to TRBJ2-5; D might be TRBD2 (5 bases). Per the germline V gene, CDR1 is SGHDN and CDR2 is FVKESK. The CDR3 extends over 16 amino acids. Trimming shortened V by 4 bases and J by 1 base, and 16 bases separated the two germline ends. CDR3 loop: CASSRLSGDGQETQYF. Here the CDR3 DNA reads TGTGCCAGCAGCCGCCTAAGCGGAGACGGCCAAGAGACCCAGTACTTC.